The 5 T cell receptor beta chains in this list originate from one sample, sequenced in a study of T cells in Graves' hyperthyroidism and ophthalmopathy. The TCR beta CDR3 regions underwent amplification using RNA transcripts as the source. The HTBI primer set served for first-round RT-PCR of the TCR CDR3. TCRdb analysed the multiplex PCR reads with MiXCR anew, one entry per CDR3 protein. The table shows 250,000 to 400,000 distinct CDR3 sequences, with 12% to 15% occurring only once. The sample taken for sequencing was blood. All receptors derive from a woman aged 40 to 50 with Graves' ophthalmopathy.

In this sample, this clonotype turned up many times. J is TRBJ2-2 and V is TRBV7-2, with 16 bases matching TRBD2. Germline V gene data show CDR1 as SGHTA and CDR2 as FQGNSA. J lost 6 bases, V lost 5 bases, and 3 bases had no gene match. The CDR3 runs to 16 residues. The CDR3 bases are TGTGCCAGCAGCCCCGGGACTAGCGGGGGGGCCGGGGAGCTGTTTTTT. This encodes CASSPGTSGGAGELFF. The full variable domain, completed using reference TRBV7-2 and TRBJ2-2, is GAGVSQSPSNKVTEKGKDVELRCDPISGHTALYWYRQSLGQGLEFLIYFQGNSAPDKSGLPSDRFSAERTGGSVSTLTIQRTQQEDSAVYLCASSPGTSGGAGELFFGEGSRLTVL.

This clonotype was observed at least ten times. The chain combines TRBV11-2 with TRBJ2-7; D gene ambiguous. Trimming removed 0 bases from V and 4 bases from J, with 7 bases in between. The CDR3 totals 13 residues. Germline V gene data show CDR1 as SGHAT and CDR2 as FQNNGV. This chain's CDR3 is CASSLERGYEQYF. The CDR3 nucleotides read TGTGCCAGCAGCTTAGAGAGAGGTTACGAGCAGTACTTC.

This clonotype was counted at least ten times. CDR3 protein: CASSPGTNHYEQYF. The CDR3 nucleotides are TGTGCCAGTAGTCCCGGGACTAACCACTACGAGCAGTACTTC. The V gene is TRBV19, the J gene TRBJ2-7, with TRBD2 identical over 7 bases. V lost 5 bases, J lost 3 bases, and 7 bases stayed unmatched. The CDR3 runs to 14 residues. The V gene's germline CDR1 is LNHDA and CDR2 SQIVND (reference sequence).

Of note for this clonotype: Being one base from a much bigger clone, this may be a read error. The chain joins TRBV27 to TRBJ1-1; D remains ambiguous. The CDR3 loop spans 17 amino acids. V shed 6 bases and J shed 1 base, with 21 bases lying between them. Germline CDR1 reads MNHEY; CDR2 reads SMNVEV (reference sequence). The CDR3 nucleotides read TGTGCCAGCAGCAACGACTTGGCAGGCCTAAGGAACACTGAAGCTTTCTTT. This codes for CASSNDLAGLRNTEAFF.

This clonotype was detected many times. This sequence joins TRBV29-1 and TRBJ2-1, with a tentative D call TRBD2 (5 bases). With 4 bases removed from V and 9 bases from J, the gap between germline ends came to 16 bases. In germline, CDR1 is SQVTM, CDR2 ANQGSEA. This CDR3 region has 13 residues. The chain's CDR3 is CSVASGVDGEQFF. The CDR3 region has the DNA TGCAGCGTTGCTTCCGGGGTGGATGGTGAGCAGTTCTTC.